A single sample is the source of the 25 T cell receptor beta chains below, sequenced in a study of T cells in women clearing cervical HPV infection. Data came from immunoSEQ multiplex PCR; TCRdb stores just in-frame clones and leaves some out. The sample's table shows more than 20,000 clones. Sequences were obtained from blood buffy coat. All receptors derive from a woman between 18 and 69 years old with a cervical HPV16 infection that either progressed to CIN3+ or cleared (not recorded which).

The CDR3 loop reads CSARLRDRVYEQYF. The CDR3 bases that were read are TGCAGTGCCCGCCTCCGGGACAGGGTCTACGAG. The chain combines TRBV20-1 with TRBJ2-7, with 9 positions matching TRBD1. Sequencing ends 3 residues short of the CDR3 end; the germline J gene provides the rest. The CDR3 runs to 14 residues. With 6 bases clipped from V and 3 bases from J, the junction kept 9 bases outside the gene matches. Germline V gene sequence: CDR1 DFQATT, CDR2 SNEGSKA (reference sequence).

Of note for this clone: The CDR3 extends 3 residues past the end of the read, so its final part is completed from the germline J gene. The chain is built from TRBV5-1 and TRBJ2-4; possibly TRBD2 for D (5 bases). Germline V gene sequence: CDR1 SGHRS, CDR2 YFSETQ. The CDR3 is 14 residues long. CDR3 bases read: TGCGCCAGCAGCGTGTCTGGTCTAGACTATGGT. This encodes CASSVSGLDYG. The full CDR3 protein reads CASSVSGLDYGQYF.

Concerning this clone itself: The DNA ends 3 residues before the CDR3 does, and the rest of the CDR3 is filled in from the germline J gene. The rearrangement links TRBV5-1 to TRBJ2-2; D is ambiguous. With 0 bases removed from V and 0 bases from J, the gap between germline ends came to 3 bases. This CDR3 is 14 amino acids long. Germline V gives CDR1 SGHRS, CDR2 YFSETQ. Incomplete CDR3 DNA: TGCGCCAGCAGCTTGGATACGAACACCGGGGAG. This gives the protein CASSLDTNTGE. The complete CDR3 reads CASSLDTNTGELFF.

Comment on this clone: The read halts 3 residues ahead of the CDR3 end, with the missing end drawn from the germline J gene. The chain couples TRBV5-1 to TRBJ2-7; 10 nucleotides align to TRBD2. This CDR3 spans 19 amino acids. The V gene end was trimmed by 0 bases and the J gene end by 1 base; junction bases not matched to a gene: 13. Germline loops: CDR1 SGHRS, CDR2 YFSETQ. The CDR3: CASSLGEERGGVYSYEQYF. The sequenced CDR3 bases are TGCGCCAGCAGCTTGGGTGAGGAGCGGGGGGGCGTATATTCCTACGAG. Variable domain in full (rest from reference TRBV5-1 and TRBJ2-7): KAGVTQTPRYLIKTRGQQVTLSCSPISGHRSVSWYQQTPGQGLQFLFEYFSETQRNKGNFPGRFSGRQFSNSRSEMNVSTLELGDSALYLCASSLGEERGGVYSYEQYFGPGTRLTVT.

Of note for this clone: The read terminates 3 residues before the CDR3 end, so the remaining end is supplied by the germline J gene. Other DNA sequences of this sample code for an identical CDR3. The chain joins TRBV20-1 to TRBJ2-5; the match to TRBD1 covers 7 bases. Germline trimming cut 3 bases from V and 2 bases from J; bases unmatched to any gene: 0. Germline CDR1 and CDR2: DFQATT and SNEGSKA (reference sequence). The CDR3 is 12 amino acids. The DNA read from the CDR3 is TGCAGTGCTAGGACAGGGCAAGAGACC. Protein sequence: CSARTGQET. The entire CDR3 protein is CSARTGQETQYF.

On this clone itself: The read stops 3 residues short of the end of the CDR3; the missing end is completed from the germline J gene. The chain is built from TRBV6-1 and TRBJ1-4; D not certain. The CDR3 covers 14 residues. Trimming stripped 3 bases from V and 7 bases from J, with 12 bases between. Germline lookup yields CDR1 MNHNS and CDR2 SASEGT. CDR3 residues: CASSDLQVGEKLFF. Partial CDR3 DNA: TGTGCCAGCAGTGATCTTCAGGTTGGTGAAAAA.

As to this clone: The read ends 3 residues early relative to the CDR3; the germline J gene fills the gap. V gene TRBV10-3 combines with J gene TRBJ1-2; TRBD1 matches 8 bases. The V gene's germline CDR1 is ENHRY and CDR2 SYGVKD. The junction had 6 bases not matched to a gene; V was cut back by 6 bases and J by 6 bases. This CDR3 is built from 13 residues. The CDR3 loop is CAIRGQGTDGYTF. The sequenced part of the CDR3 DNA is TGTGCCATCAGAGGACAGGGCACGGATGGC.

Notes on this clone: The read falls 3 residues short of the CDR3 end, and the missing part is taken from the germline J gene. The V gene is TRBV19, the J gene TRBJ1-2; TRBD1 matches at 7 bases. The V gene's germline CDR1 is LNHDA and CDR2 SQIVND (reference sequence). CDR3 length: 15 amino acids. J was trimmed by 4 bases and V by 4 bases; bases with no gene match: 9. The sequenced part of the CDR3 DNA is TGTGCCAGTAGTACGGGACAGAAGTCTTCCTATGGC. Protein sequence: CASSTGQKSSYG. The whole CDR3 reads CASSTGQKSSYGYTF.

Partial CDR3 DNA: TGTGCCAGCAGCCGAGTCGGACAGGGCGTATATGGC. Translating it yields CASSRVGQGVYG. The full CDR3 reads CASSRVGQGVYGYTF. The chain links TRBV7-9 to TRBJ1-2; 8 nucleotides agree with TRBD1. The CDR3 goes on 3 residues after the read ends, and that part is filled in from the germline J gene. Germline V CDR1 and CDR2: SEHNR, FQNEAQ (reference sequence). The CDR3 totals 15 residues. Trimming took 5 bases from V and 5 from J; bases not matched to a gene: 10.

For this clone: The read terminates 3 residues before the CDR3 end, so the remaining end is supplied by the germline J gene. The genes are TRBV6-2 or TRBV6-3 and TRBJ1-5, with 9 bases fitting TRBD1. The junction had 5 bases not matched to a gene; V was cut back by 6 bases and J by 2 bases. Germline V CDR1 and CDR2: MNHEY, SVGEGT. This CDR3 is 15 amino acids long. CDR3 DNA, as far as it was read: TGTGCCAGCAGGGGGACAGGGTTTCGCAATCAGCCC. This codes for CASRGTGFRNQP. The whole CDR3 is CASRGTGFRNQPQHF.

Comments on this clone: The read ends 3 residues before the CDR3 terminus; that terminus is restored from the germline J gene. This chain joins TRBV7-9 and TRBJ2-5; D is undetermined. CDR1 and CDR2 from the germline V gene are SEHNR and FQNEAQ (reference sequence). V was shortened by 3 bases and J by 5 bases, with 7 bases between the two germline ends. CDR3 length: 12 amino acids. Incomplete CDR3 DNA: TGTGCCAGCAGCTTCTTCCTGGAGACC. Protein sequence: CASSFFLET. The entire CDR3 reads CASSFFLETQYF.

On this clone itself: With the read ending 3 residues before the CDR3 end, the germline J gene is used to fill in that end. The V and J genes are TRBV19 and TRBJ1-5, with D possibly being TRBD1 (5 bases). Trimming removed 1 base at V and 3 bases at J, with 10 bases between. The CDR3 spans 15 residues. Germline lookup yields CDR1 LNHDA and CDR2 SQIVND (reference sequence). The CDR3: CASSIVEGANQPQHF. The sequenced CDR3 bases are TGTGCCAGTAGTATAGTTGAAGGGGCCAATCAGCCC.

CDR3 bases read: TGTGCCAGCAGCCCGACAGGGGCCTACGAG. Protein sequence: CASSPTGAYE. The CDR3, in full, reads CASSPTGAYEQYF. This chain joins TRBV7-9 and TRBJ2-7, with TRBD1 matching 8 bases. Read sequence stops 3 residues before the CDR3 end, and the germline J gene provides the missing end. J lost 2 bases, V lost 5 bases, and 2 bases had no gene match. Germline values: CDR1 SEHNR, CDR2 FQNEAQ (reference sequence). The CDR3 consists of 13 residues.

As for this clone: The CDR3 end is not reached by the read, which stops 3 residues before it; the germline J gene fills it in. The chain employs TRBV5-4 and TRBJ2-7; D unclear. V was cut by 4 bases and J by 1 base, with 15 bases left in between. Germline values: CDR1 SGHNT, CDR2 YYREEE (reference sequence). This CDR3 region has 15 residues. The CDR3 bases that were read are TGTGCCAGCAGCCTCTCCGGTGCTCGATCCTACGAG. It translates to CASSLSGARSYE. The whole CDR3 reads CASSLSGARSYEQYF. Filled out from reference TRBV5-4 and TRBJ2-7, the complete variable domain reads ETGVTQSPTHLIKTRGQQVTLRCSSQSGHNTVSWYQQALGQGPQFIFQYYREEENGRGNFPPRFSGLQFPNYSSELNVNALELDDSALYLCASSLSGARSYEQYFGPGTRLTVT.

This clone is deemed medium-sized (0.01 to 0.1%) by its frequency. The germline gene is not matched at one end of the junction; a read error may be the cause. The sequenced fragment ends 3 residues before the CDR3 boundary, so the rest is inferred from the germline J gene. The V and J genes are TRBV4-2 and TRBJ2-3; the match to TRBD2 covers 8 bases. CDR1 and CDR2 (germline): LGHNA, YNFKEQ. The CDR3 runs to 16 residues. CDR3 sequence reads: CASSQDQGLEKDTQYF. Incomplete CDR3 DNA: TGCGCCAGCAGCCAAGACCAGGGACTAGAGAAAGATACG.

Details on this clone: The observed sequence ends 3 residues before the CDR3 terminus, with the missing tail filled in from the germline J gene. The rearrangement links TRBV2 to TRBJ2-7; 10 bases line up with TRBD2. The CDR3 consists of 16 residues. Germline CDR1 is SNHLY and CDR2 is FYNNEI. Germline trimming cut 10 bases from V and 4 bases from J; bases unmatched to any gene: 16. CDR3 DNA, as far as it was read: TGTGCCACCACCCCGTGGGCTAGCGGGGGTGATTACGAG. It yields the protein CATTPWASGGDYE. The complete CDR3 protein is CATTPWASGGDYEQYF.

In regard to this clone: The CDR3 extends 3 residues past the end of the read, so its final part is completed from the germline J gene. The chain uses TRBV2 and TRBJ1-5; TRBD1 might be the D (6 bases). This CDR3 spans 13 amino acids. The V gene's germline CDR1 is SNHLY and CDR2 FYNNEI. The germline V and J ends were trimmed by 6 bases and 4 bases, with 10 bases remaining between them. CDR3 bases read: TGTGCCAGCAGGGACAGCCTAAATCAGCCC. As protein: CASRDSLNQP. The CDR3 reads in full as CASRDSLNQPQHF.

Of note for this clone: The sequenced fragment ends 3 residues before the CDR3 boundary, so the rest is inferred from the germline J gene. The chain has TRBV7-3 and TRBJ1-6; D might be TRBD1 (6 bases). Trimming stripped 3 bases from V and 10 bases from J, with 13 bases between. CDR1 is SGHTA, CDR2 FQGTGA, per germline. The CDR3 length is 14 residues. This CDR3 is CASSFTGSDSPLHF. The sequenced CDR3 bases are TGTGCCAGCAGCTTTACAGGGTCGGACTCACCC.

With regard to this clone: The sequenced fragment ends 3 residues before the CDR3 boundary, so the rest is inferred from the germline J gene. This sequence joins TRBV18 and TRBJ1-2; no firm D call. This CDR3 comprises 15 residues. Trimming pared 3 bases from V and 3 bases from J, leaving 14 bases between. The germline CDR1 and CDR2 sequences are KGHSH and LQKENI. The CDR3 bases that were read are TGTGCCAGCTCACCGGGTAGGGCCCTCGACTATGGC. Translating it yields CASSPGRALDYG. The entire CDR3 protein reads CASSPGRALDYGYTF.

To note about this clone: The read stops 3 residues short of the end of the CDR3; the missing end is completed from the germline J gene. This sequence joins TRBV15 and TRBJ1-2; TRBD1 aligns across 12 bases. The CDR3 sequence is 14 residues long. Germline CDR1 LNHNV, CDR2 YYDKDF (reference sequence). The covered CDR3 bases are TGTGCCACCAGCCCGGGACAGGGGGCTTACGGC. Translation: CATSPGQGAYG. The whole CDR3 is CATSPGQGAYGYTF.

Details on this clone: Coverage ceases 3 residues before the CDR3 finishes, and the germline J gene fills in the end. The chain combines TRBV29-1 with TRBJ1-2, with 9 bases matching TRBD1. Germline assignment: CDR1 SQVTM and CDR2 ANQGSEA. CDR3 length: 14 amino acids. V lost 4 bases and J lost 5; bases outside the gene matches: 8. CDR3 in amino acids: CSVGHRGREYGYTF. CDR3 DNA (partial): TGCAGCGTTGGGCACAGGGGGCGCGAGTATGGC.

On this clone: The read stops 3 residues short of the end of the CDR3; the missing end is completed from the germline J gene. The V gene is TRBV13, the J gene TRBJ1-1, with a weak D call TRBD1 (6 bases). Germline V gene lookup returns CDR1 PRHDT and CDR2 FYEKMQ (reference sequence). The CDR3 length is 15 residues. Trimming left V 5 bases short and J 3 bases short, with 16 bases between. This CDR3 reads CASSLRGGAYTEAFF. The DNA read from the CDR3 is TGTGCCAGCAGCCTTAGGGGGGGCGCTTACACTGAA.

The CDR3 bases that were read are TGTGCCAGCAGCCCAACGGGACTGCTCTCCTACGAC. Its protein product is CASSPTGLLSYD. The CDR3 in full is CASSPTGLLSYDYTF. The rearrangement uses TRBV7-9 and TRBJ1-2; tentative D call: TRBD1 (5 bases). The read stops 3 residues short of the end of the CDR3; the missing end is completed from the germline J gene. This CDR3 contains 15 residues. CDR1 is SEHNR, CDR2 FQNEAQ, per germline (reference sequence).

On this clone: The read terminates 3 residues before the CDR3 end, so the remaining end is supplied by the germline J gene. The V call is TRBV20-1, the J call TRBJ1-3, with TRBD1 identical over 7 bases. The junction had 7 bases not matched to a gene; V was cut back by 1 base and J by 7 bases. The CDR3 is made up of 14 amino acids. CDR1 is DFQATT, CDR2 SNEGSKA, per germline (reference sequence). The CDR3: CSARVDREVNTIYF. The sequenced part of the CDR3 DNA is TGCAGTGCTAGAGTTGACAGGGAGGTGAACACC.

On this clone: The read terminates 3 residues before the CDR3 end, so the remaining end is supplied by the germline J gene. The chain is built from TRBV10-3 and TRBJ2-1; possibly TRBD1 for D (5 bases). Trimming cost V 5 bases and J 8 bases, with 7 bases left between them. The V gene's germline CDR1 is ENHRY and CDR2 SYGVKD. The CDR3 has 11 amino acids. The CDR3 loop reads CAISSRDEQFF. The CDR3 DNA, read in part, is TGTGCCATCAGTAGCAGGGATGAG.